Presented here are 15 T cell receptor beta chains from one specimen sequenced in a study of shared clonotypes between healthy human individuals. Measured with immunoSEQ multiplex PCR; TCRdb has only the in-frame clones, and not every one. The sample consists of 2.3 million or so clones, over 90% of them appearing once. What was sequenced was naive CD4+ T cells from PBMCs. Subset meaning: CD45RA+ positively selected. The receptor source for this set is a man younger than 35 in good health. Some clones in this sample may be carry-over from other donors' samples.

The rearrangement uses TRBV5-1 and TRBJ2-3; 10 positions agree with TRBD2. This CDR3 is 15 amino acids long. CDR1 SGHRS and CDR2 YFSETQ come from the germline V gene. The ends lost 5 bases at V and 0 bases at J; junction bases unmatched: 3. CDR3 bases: TGCGCCAGCAGAGAACTAGCGGGGAGCACAGATACGCAGTATTTT. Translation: CASRELAGSTDTQYF.

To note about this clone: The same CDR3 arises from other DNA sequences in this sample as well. The CDR3 DNA reads TGTGCCAGCAGTGTCGGAGGGAGTGGAAACACCATATATTTT. It translates to CASSVGGSGNTIYF. The chain joins TRBV2 to TRBJ1-3, with D unresolved. Trimming cost V 4 bases and J 3 bases, with 10 bases left between them. This CDR3 region has 14 residues. Per the germline V gene, CDR1 is SNHLY and CDR2 is FYNNEI.

This CDR3 is CASSPWRGPTYGYTF. The CDR3 region has the DNA TGTGCCAGCAGCCCATGGCGGGGACCAACCTATGGCTACACCTTC. J is TRBJ1-2 and V is TRBV5-4, with D perhaps TRBD1 (5 bases). The CDR3 totals 15 residues. The germline V and J ends were trimmed by 4 bases and 4 bases, with 17 bases remaining between them. Germline V gene data show CDR1 as SGHNT and CDR2 as YYREEE (reference sequence).

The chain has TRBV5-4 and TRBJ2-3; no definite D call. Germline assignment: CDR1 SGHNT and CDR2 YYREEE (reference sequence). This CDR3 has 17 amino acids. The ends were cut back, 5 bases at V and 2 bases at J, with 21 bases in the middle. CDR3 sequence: CASSRFVGSEYTDTQYF. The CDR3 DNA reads TGTGCCAGCAGTCGGTTTGTCGGCAGCGAATACACAGATACGCAGTATTTT.

CDR3 DNA: TGTGCCAGCAGTTTAGGTTCAGTAGGTGGGGGAGATGAAGCTTTCTTT. It encodes CASSLGSVGGGDEAFF. The chain links TRBV28 to TRBJ1-1; TRBD1 is a possible D gene (5 bases). With 2 bases removed from V and 7 bases from J, the gap between germline ends came to 20 bases. The CDR3 has 16 residues. In germline, CDR1 is MDHEN, CDR2 SYDVKM.

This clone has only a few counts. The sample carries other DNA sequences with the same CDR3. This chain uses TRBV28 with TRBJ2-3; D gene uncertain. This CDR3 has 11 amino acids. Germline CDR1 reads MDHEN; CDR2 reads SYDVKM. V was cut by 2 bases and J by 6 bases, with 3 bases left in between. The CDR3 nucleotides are TGTGCCAGCAGTTTACGCGATACGCAGTATTTT. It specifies CASSLRDTQYF.

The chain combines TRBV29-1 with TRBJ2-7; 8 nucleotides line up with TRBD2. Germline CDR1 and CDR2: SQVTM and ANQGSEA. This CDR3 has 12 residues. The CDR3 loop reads CREAGVGCEQYF. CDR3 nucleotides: TGCAGGGAAGCGGGAGTAGGGTGCGAGCAGTACTTC.

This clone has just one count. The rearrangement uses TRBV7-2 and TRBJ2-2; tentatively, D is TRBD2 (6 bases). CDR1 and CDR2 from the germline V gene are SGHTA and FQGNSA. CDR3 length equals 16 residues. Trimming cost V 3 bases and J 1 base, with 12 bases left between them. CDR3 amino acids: CASSFAGTVNTGELFF. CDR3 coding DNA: TGTGCCAGCAGCTTTGCGGGGACGGTGAACACCGGGGAGCTGTTTTTT.

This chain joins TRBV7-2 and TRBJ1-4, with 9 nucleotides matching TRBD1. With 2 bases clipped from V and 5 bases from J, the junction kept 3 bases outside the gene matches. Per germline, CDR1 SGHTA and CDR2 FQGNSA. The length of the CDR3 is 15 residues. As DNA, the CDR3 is TGTGCCAGCAGCTTAACAGGGGGCGGGAATGAAAAACTGTTTTTT. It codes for CASSLTGGGNEKLFF.

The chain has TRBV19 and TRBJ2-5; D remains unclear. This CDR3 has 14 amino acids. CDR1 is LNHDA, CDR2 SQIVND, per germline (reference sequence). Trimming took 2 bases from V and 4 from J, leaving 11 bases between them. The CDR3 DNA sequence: TGTGCCAGTAGTATACGGCCCAGCGCAGAGACCCAGTACTTC. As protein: CASSIRPSAETQYF.

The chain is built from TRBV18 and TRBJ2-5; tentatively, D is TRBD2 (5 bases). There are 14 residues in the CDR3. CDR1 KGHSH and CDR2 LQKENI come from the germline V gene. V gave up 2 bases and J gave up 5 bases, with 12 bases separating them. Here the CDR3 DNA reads TGTGCCAGCTCACCATTGAGCCTAGCTGAGACCCAGTACTTC. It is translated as CASSPLSLAETQYF.

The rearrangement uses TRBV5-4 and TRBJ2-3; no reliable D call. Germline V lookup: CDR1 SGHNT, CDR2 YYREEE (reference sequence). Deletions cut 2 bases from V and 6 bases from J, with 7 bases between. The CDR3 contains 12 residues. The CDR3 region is CASSFEYDTQYF. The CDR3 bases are TGTGCCAGCAGCTTTGAATACGATACGCAGTATTTT.

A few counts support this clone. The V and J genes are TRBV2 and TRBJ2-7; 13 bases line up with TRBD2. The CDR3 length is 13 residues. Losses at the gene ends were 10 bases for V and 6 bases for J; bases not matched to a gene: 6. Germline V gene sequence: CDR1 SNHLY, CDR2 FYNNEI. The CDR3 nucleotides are TGTGCCAATTCCGGGACTAGCGGGATCGAGCAGTACTTC. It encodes CANSGTSGIEQYF.

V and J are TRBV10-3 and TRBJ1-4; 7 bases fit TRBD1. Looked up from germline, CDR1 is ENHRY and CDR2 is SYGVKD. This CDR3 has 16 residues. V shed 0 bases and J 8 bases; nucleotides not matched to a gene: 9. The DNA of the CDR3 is TGTGCCATCAGTGAGTCCCGGGGCCCGACAGGGGAAAAACTGTTTTTT. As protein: CAISESRGPTGEKLFF.

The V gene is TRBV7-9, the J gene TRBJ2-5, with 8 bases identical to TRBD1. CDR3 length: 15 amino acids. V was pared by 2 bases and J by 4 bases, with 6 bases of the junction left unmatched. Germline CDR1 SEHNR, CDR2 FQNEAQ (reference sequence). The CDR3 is CASSLIGRGRETQYF. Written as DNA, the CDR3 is TGTGCCAGCAGCTTAATCGGCAGGGGGCGAGAGACCCAGTACTTC.